One and the same sample provided the 19 T cell receptor beta chains below, sequenced in a study of cytomegalovirus exposure and HLA in healthy donors. Use of 60 Vbeta and 13 Jbeta primers characterized the PCR. Only in-frame clones appear in the TCRdb table, and some are missing; sequencing was by immunoSEQ multiplex PCR. The sample lists 100,000 to 150,000 clones, 82% occurring once. The sequenced sample consisted of PBMCs. These TCRs come from a boy younger than 18 in good health and CMV-seronegative.

The CDR3 DNA reads TGTGCCAGCAGTAGTGGGGCTCTGCCCCGGGAGACCCAGTACTTC. Protein: CASSSGALPRETQYF. The chain recombines TRBV2 with TRBJ2-5; D is perhaps TRBD1 (5 bases). V gave up 5 bases and J gave up 5 bases, with 18 bases separating them. This CDR3 comprises 15 residues. In germline, CDR1 is SNHLY, CDR2 FYNNEI.

This rearrangement joins TRBV7-8 to TRBJ2-6, with a possible D match to TRBD2 (5 bases). The V gene's germline CDR1 is SGHVS and CDR2 FQNEAQ. CDR3 length: 16 amino acids. V lost 4 bases and J lost 2, with 12 bases in between. CDR3 bases: TGTGCCAGCAGCTCCAATCCGGAGGCTGGGGCCAACGTCCTGACTTTC. Translating it yields CASSSNPEAGANVLTF.

This clone has only a few counts. The chain combines TRBV11-2 with TRBJ2-1; D remains unclear. The CDR3 extends over 13 amino acids. Germline V lookup: CDR1 SGHAT, CDR2 FQNNGV. Trimming shortened V by 3 bases and J by 7 bases, and 10 bases separated the two germline ends. The CDR3, as DNA: TGTGCCAGCAGCTTCGAACAGCTAAATGAGCAGTTCTTC. Amino acids: CASSFEQLNEQFF.

The chain recombines TRBV2 with TRBJ1-5; maybe TRBD1 (5 bases). The germline V gene encodes CDR1 SNHLY and CDR2 FYNNEI. CDR3 length equals 14 residues. V was pared by 11 bases and J by 5 bases, with 19 bases between. CDR3 sequence reads: CASQGAGFYQPQHF. The CDR3 DNA reads TGTGCCTCACAAGGGGCCGGTTTTTATCAGCCCCAGCATTTT.

About this clone itself: The same CDR3 also results from other DNA sequences found in this sample. This chain connects TRBV30 to TRBJ2-2, with D hard to call. Trimming pared 2 bases from V and 2 bases from J, leaving 3 bases between. CDR3 length: 12 residues. Per germline, CDR1 GTSNPN and CDR2 SVGIG (reference sequence). The CDR3 DNA sequence: TGTGCCTGGAGTCTAAACACCGGGGAGCTGTTTTTT. It codes for CAWSLNTGELFF.

V and J are TRBV7-3 and TRBJ2-1; 13 positions agree with TRBD2. The CDR3 consists of 15 residues. Germline V CDR1 and CDR2: SGHTA, FQGTGA. J gave up 6 bases and V 5 bases, and 4 bases lay outside the gene matches. CDR3 sequence: CASSRTSGSLNEQFF. CDR3 DNA: TGTGCCAGCAGCCGGACTAGCGGGAGTCTCAATGAGCAGTTCTTC.

The chain joins TRBV21-1 to TRBJ1-1. TRBV21-1 is deemed a pseudogene. The CDR3 sequence is 17 residues long. The CDR3 protein is CASSTPYPNALNTEAFF. In nucleotides, the CDR3 is TGTGCCAGCAGCACCCCCTACCCCAATGCCCTGAACACTGAAGCTTTCTTT.

The chain carries TRBV27 and TRBJ1-4, with 8 bases aligning to TRBD1. Trimming took 4 bases from V and 5 from J; bases not matched to a gene: 0. CDR3 size: 13 residues. Germline assignment: CDR1 MNHEY and CDR2 SMNVEV (reference sequence). The CDR3 nucleotides are TGTGCCAGCAGTTGGACAGGGAATGAAAAACTGTTTTTT. Encoded protein: CASSWTGNEKLFF.

CDR3 sequence reads: CASTSYYSNTGELFF. Written as DNA, the CDR3 is TGTGCCAGCACTAGCTATTATTCGAACACCGGGGAGCTGTTTTTT. V and J are TRBV6-1 and TRBJ2-2, with D tentatively TRBD2 (5 bases). This CDR3 comprises 15 residues. CDR1 and CDR2 (germline): MNHNS, SASEGT. V lost 7 bases to trimming and J lost 0 bases, with 12 bases between them.

The chain is built from TRBV2 and TRBJ1-3; no reliable D call. Trimming removed 4 bases at V and 4 bases at J, with 11 bases between. Germline CDR1 is SNHLY and CDR2 is FYNNEI. This CDR3 region has 14 residues. The CDR3 region is CASSVLGSGNTIYF. The CDR3, as DNA: TGTGCCAGCAGTGTTCTGGGCAGCGGAAACACCATATATTTT.

The chain is built from TRBV30 and TRBJ2-5, with D possibly TRBD2 on 5 matching bases. This CDR3 has 17 amino acids. V lost 1 base to trimming and J lost 1 base, with 19 bases between them. Germline V CDR1 and CDR2: GTSNPN, SVGIG (reference sequence). The CDR3 region has the DNA TGTGCCTGGAGTGAGGCGGACTGGAAGGGCCCCCAAGAGACCCAGTACTTC. This codes for CAWSEADWKGPQETQYF.

There are a few counts of this clone. Distinct nucleotide sequences in the sample also encode this CDR3. The V call is TRBV5-6, the J call TRBJ2-7; no reliable D call. The CDR3 is made up of 14 amino acids. With 4 bases removed from V and 1 base from J, the gap between germline ends came to 12 bases. In germline, CDR1 is SGHDT, CDR2 YYEEEE. DNA for the CDR3: TGTGCCAGCAGCCTGGGCGGCGATTCCTACGAGCAGTACTTC. It yields the protein CASSLGGDSYEQYF.

The CDR3, as DNA: TGTGCCTGGATGGCCAGTTCCTACGAGCAGTACTTC. It yields the protein CAWMASSYEQYF. This chain uses TRBV30 with TRBJ2-7; D uncertain. Per the germline V gene, CDR1 is GTSNPN and CDR2 is SVGIG (reference sequence). Trimming pared 4 bases from V and 1 base from J, leaving 8 bases between. This CDR3 has 12 amino acids.

The V and J genes are TRBV27 and TRBJ2-5; D not resolved. The CDR3 length is 14 residues. V was pared by 5 bases and J by 5 bases, with 15 bases between. Germline assignment: CDR1 MNHEY and CDR2 SMNVEV (reference sequence). CDR3 amino acids: CASSLRSLSETQYF. As DNA, the CDR3 is TGTGCCAGCAGTCTTAGAAGCTTGTCGGAGACCCAGTACTTC.

The rearrangement uses TRBV14 and TRBJ2-7; TRBD1 aligns across 11 bases. Germline V gene data show CDR1 as SGHDN and CDR2 as FVKESK. This CDR3 has 14 amino acids. V trimming: 4 bases; J trimming: 4 bases; junction bases outside the gene matches: 3. The CDR3 coding sequence is TGTGCCAGCAGCCCTGGGACAGGGGGATACGAGCAGTACTTC. Protein product: CASSPGTGGYEQYF.

V gene TRBV6-5 combines with J gene TRBJ1-4, with D maybe TRBD1 (5 bases). Deletions cut 0 bases from V and 7 bases from J, with 15 bases between. The CDR3 sequence is 16 residues long. Germline-derived CDR1 and CDR2 are MNHEY and SVGAGI. The CDR3 reads CASSYSTGESTEKLFF. CDR3 nucleotides: TGTGCCAGCAGTTACTCGACGGGGGAGTCGACTGAAAAACTGTTTTTT.

The rearrangement uses TRBV30 and TRBJ2-6; D uncertain. Trimming removed 1 base at V and 0 bases at J, with 7 bases between. The CDR3 totals 15 residues. CDR1 is GTSNPN and CDR2 is SVGIG in the germline V gene (reference sequence). For the CDR3, the DNA is TGTGCCTGGAGTGCCCTTAGCTCTGGGGCCAACGTCCTGACTTTC. Translated, it gives CAWSALSSGANVLTF. Variable domain in full (rest from reference TRBV30 and TRBJ2-6): SQTIHQWPATLVQPVGSPLSLECTVEGTSNPNLYWYRQAAGRGLQLLFYSVGIGQISSEVPQNLSASRPQDRQFILSSKKLLLSDSGFYLCAWSALSSGANVLTFGAGSRLTVL.

This clone has only a few counts. The CDR3: CASSEEGDGTEAFF. CDR3 nucleotide sequence: TGTGCCAGCAGTGAAGAGGGGGACGGCACTGAAGCTTTCTTT. This sequence joins TRBV6-5 and TRBJ1-1, with a tentative D call TRBD1 (6 bases). V lost 5 bases and J 4 bases, leaving 14 bases between the germline ends. The CDR3 totals 14 residues. The V gene's germline CDR1 is MNHEY and CDR2 SVGAGI.

The rearrangement uses TRBV6-1 and TRBJ2-3; 8 bases align to TRBD2. V shed 1 base, J shed 2 bases, and the junction held 8 bases outside the gene matches. The CDR3 loop spans 17 amino acids. Germline V gene sequence: CDR1 MNHNS, CDR2 SASEGT. The CDR3 coding sequence is TGTGCCAGCAGTGAAGGAGAACTAGCGGTGTTCACAGATACGCAGTATTTT. Its protein product is CASSEGELAVFTDTQYF.